The clone carrying this T cell receptor beta chain was detected many times. What it binds is unknown. At one of its ends the junction is not consistent with the germline gene, which may arise from a read error. The data belong to a study of T cells after yellow fever vaccination. Study results and limitations: After the booster, 96% of CD4 and more than 85% of CD8 primary-response clones were re-detected. By day 5 rather than day 15, the secondary response had peaked, though it was weaker.

TCRdb processed the 5' RACE reads anew with MiXCR; each CDR3 protein has one entry. The table lists around 250,000 distinct CDR3 sequences, roughly 5.2% of them singletons. Germline V gene data show CDR1 as SSHAT and CDR2 as FNYEAQ (reference sequence). The CDR3 consists of 18 residues. The rearrangement links TRBV7-7 to TRBJ2-4; 11 bases map to TRBD2. The source of this sequence is a young man who received the YFV17D yellow fever vaccine. This sample comprised CD4+ T cells sorted from PBMCs, obtained on the day of the yellow fever booster vaccination. The CDR3 loop is CASSLASGGSGAKNIQYF. The CDR3 bases are TGTGCTAGCAGCTTAGCTAGCGGGGGGTCCGGAGCCAAAAACATTCAGTACTTC.